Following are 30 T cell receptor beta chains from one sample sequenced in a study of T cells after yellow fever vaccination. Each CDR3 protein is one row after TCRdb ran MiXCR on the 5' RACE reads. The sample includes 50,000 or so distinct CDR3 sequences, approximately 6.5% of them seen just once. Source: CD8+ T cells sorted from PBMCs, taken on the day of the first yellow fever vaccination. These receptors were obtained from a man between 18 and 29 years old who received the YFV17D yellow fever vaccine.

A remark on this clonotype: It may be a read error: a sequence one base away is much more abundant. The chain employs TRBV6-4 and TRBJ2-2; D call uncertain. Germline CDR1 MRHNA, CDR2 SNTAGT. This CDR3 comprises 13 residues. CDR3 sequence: CAGSPRDTGELFF. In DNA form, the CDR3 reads TGTGCCGGCAGTCCCCGGGACACCGGGGAGCTGTTTTTT.

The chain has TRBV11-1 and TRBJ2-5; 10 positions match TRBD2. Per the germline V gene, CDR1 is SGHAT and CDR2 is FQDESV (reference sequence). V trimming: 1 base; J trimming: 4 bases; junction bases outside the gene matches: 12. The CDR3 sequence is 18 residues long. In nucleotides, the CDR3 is TGTGCCAGCAGCTTAGTAAGCGGGGGGGCCTTAGAACGAGAGACCCAGTACTTC. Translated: CASSLVSGGALERETQYF. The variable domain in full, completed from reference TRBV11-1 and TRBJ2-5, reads EAEVAQSPRYKITEKSQAVAFWCDPISGHATLYWYRQILGQGPELLVQFQDESVVDDSQLPKDRFSAERLKGVDSTLKIQPAELGDSAMYLCASSLVSGGALERETQYFGPGTRLLVL.

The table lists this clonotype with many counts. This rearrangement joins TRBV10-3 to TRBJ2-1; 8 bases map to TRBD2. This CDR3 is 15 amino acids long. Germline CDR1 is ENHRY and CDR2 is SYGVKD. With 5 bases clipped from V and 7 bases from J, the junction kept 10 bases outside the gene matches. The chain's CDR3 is CAISLTSENGNEQFF. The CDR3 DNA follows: TGTGCCATCAGTTTGACTAGCGAGAATGGAAATGAGCAGTTCTTC.

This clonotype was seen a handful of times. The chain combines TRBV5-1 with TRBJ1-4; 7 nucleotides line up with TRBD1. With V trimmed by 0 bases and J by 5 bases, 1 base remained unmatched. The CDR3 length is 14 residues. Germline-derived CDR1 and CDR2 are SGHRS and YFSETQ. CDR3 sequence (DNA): TGCGCCAGCAGCTTGGACAGGGGAAATGAAAAACTGTTTTTT. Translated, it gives CASSLDRGNEKLFF.

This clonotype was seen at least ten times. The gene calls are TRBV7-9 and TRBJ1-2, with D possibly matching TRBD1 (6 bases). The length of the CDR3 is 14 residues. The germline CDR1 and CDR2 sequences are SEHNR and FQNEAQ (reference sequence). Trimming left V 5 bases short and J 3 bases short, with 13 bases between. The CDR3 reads CASSGTQGDYGYTF. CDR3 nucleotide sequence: TGTGCCAGCAGCGGGACACAGGGAGACTATGGCTACACCTTC.

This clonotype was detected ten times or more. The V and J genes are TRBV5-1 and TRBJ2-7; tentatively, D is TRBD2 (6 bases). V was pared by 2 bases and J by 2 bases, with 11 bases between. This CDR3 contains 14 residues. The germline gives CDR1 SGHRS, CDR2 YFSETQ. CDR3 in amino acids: CASSFRGTTYEQYF. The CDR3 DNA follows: TGCGCCAGCAGCTTCCGGGGGACCACCTACGAGCAGTACTTC.

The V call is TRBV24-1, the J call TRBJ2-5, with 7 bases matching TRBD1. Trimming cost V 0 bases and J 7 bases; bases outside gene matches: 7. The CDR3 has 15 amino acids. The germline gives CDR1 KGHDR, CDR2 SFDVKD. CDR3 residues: CATSDLCQGEGTQYF. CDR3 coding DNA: TGTGCCACCAGTGATTTGTGCCAGGGGGAAGGGACCCAGTACTTC.

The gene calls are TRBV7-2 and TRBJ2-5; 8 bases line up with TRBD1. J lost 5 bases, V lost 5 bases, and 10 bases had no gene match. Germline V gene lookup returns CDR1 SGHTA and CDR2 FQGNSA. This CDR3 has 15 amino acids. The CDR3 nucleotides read TGTGCCAGCAGCGCCCCGGACAGGGCGGGGGAGACCCAGTACTTC. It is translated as CASSAPDRAGETQYF.

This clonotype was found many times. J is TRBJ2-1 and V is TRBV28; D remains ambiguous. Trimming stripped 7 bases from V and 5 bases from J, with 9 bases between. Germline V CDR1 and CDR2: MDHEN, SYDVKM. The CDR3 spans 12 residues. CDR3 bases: TGTGCCAGCATGTGGGGAAACAATGAGCAGTTCTTC. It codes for CASMWGNNEQFF.

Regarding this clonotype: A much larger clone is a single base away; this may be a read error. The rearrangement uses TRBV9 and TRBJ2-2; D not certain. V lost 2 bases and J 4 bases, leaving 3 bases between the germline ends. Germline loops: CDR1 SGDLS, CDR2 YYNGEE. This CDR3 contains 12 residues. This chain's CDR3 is CASSVGTGELFF. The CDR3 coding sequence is TGTGCCAGCAGCGTGGGCACCGGGGAGCTGTTTTTT.

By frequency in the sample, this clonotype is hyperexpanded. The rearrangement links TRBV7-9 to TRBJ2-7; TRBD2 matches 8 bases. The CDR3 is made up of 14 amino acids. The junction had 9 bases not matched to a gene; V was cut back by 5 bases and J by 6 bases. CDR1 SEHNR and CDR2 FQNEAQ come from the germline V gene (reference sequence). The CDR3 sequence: CASSAPAGVGEQYF. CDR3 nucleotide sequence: TGTGCCAGCAGCGCCCCAGCGGGGGTCGGCGAGCAGTACTTC.

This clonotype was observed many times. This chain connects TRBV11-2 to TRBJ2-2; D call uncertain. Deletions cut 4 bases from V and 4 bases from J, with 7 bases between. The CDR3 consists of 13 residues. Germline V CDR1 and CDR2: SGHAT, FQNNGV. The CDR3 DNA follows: TGTGCCAGCAGCTCCGAACTCACCGGGGAGCTGTTTTTT. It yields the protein CASSSELTGELFF. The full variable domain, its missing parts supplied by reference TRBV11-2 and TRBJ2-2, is EAGVAQSPRYKIIEKRQSVAFWCNPISGHATLYWYQQILGQGPKLLIQFQNNGVVDDSQLPKDRFSAERLKGVDSTLKIQPAKLEDSAVYLCASSSELTGELFFGEGSRLTVL.

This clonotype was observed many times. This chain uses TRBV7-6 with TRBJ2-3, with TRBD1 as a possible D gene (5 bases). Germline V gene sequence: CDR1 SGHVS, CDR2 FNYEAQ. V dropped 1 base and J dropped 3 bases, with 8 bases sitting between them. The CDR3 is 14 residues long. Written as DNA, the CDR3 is TGTGCCAGCAGCTTAGTTGCAGGGACAGATACGCAGTATTTT. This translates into CASSLVAGTDTQYF.

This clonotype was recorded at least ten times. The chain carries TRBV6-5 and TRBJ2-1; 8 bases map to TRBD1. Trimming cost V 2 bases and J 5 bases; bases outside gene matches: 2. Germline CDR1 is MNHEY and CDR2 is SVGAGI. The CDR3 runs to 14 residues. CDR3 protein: CASSYTGGNNEQFF. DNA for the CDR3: TGTGCCAGCAGTTACACAGGGGGGAACAATGAGCAGTTCTTC.

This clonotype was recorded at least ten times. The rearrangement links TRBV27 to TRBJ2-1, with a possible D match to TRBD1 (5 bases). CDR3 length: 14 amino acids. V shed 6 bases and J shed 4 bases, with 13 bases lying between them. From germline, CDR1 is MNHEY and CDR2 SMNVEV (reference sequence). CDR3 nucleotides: TGTGCCAGCAGGCAGGGATCTACGTACAATGAGCAGTTCTTC. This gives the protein CASRQGSTYNEQFF.

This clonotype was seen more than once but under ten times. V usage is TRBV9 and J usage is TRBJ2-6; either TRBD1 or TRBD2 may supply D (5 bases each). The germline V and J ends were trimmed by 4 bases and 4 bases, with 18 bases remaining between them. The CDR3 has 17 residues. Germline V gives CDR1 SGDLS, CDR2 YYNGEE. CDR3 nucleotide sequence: TGTGCCAGCAGCATAGACCCAGGGACGGGCGGGGCCAACGTCCTGACTTTC. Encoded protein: CASSIDPGTGGANVLTF.

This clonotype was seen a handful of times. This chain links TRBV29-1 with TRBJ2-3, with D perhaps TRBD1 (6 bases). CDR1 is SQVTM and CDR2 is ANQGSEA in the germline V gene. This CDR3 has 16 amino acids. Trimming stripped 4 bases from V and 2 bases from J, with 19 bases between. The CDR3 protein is CSVVGSVQGNTDTQYF. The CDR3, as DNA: TGCAGCGTTGTTGGGTCGGTTCAGGGGAACACAGATACGCAGTATTTT.

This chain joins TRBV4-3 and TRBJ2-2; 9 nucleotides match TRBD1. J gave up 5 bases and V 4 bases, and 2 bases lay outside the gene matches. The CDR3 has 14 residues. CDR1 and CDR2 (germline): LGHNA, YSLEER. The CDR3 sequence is CASSPGQGTGELFF. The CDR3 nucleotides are TGCGCCAGCAGCCCCGGACAGGGGACCGGGGAGCTGTTTTTT.

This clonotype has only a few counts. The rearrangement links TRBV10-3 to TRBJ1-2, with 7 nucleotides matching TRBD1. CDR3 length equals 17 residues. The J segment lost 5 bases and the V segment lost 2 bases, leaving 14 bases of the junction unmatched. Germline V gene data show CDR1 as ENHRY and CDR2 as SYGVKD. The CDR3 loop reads CAISEEGIEGAGYGYTF. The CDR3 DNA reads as TGTGCCATCAGTGAGGAGGGCATCGAGGGGGCGGGATATGGCTACACCTTC.

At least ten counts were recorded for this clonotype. The CDR3 nucleotides are TGTGCCAGCAGCCATCGGGGACAGGGGGCAAATGAGCAGTTCTTC. Encoded protein: CASSHRGQGANEQFF. The V and J genes are TRBV12-3 or TRBV12-4 and TRBJ2-1; TRBD1 matches 12 bases. V was clipped by 6 bases and J by 7 bases; unmatched bases: 7. The CDR3 runs to 15 residues.

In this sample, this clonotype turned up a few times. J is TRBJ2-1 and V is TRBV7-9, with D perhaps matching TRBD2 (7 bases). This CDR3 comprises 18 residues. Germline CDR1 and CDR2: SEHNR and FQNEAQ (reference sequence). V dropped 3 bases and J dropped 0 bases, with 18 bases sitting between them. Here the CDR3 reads CASSFKTGGSSSYNEQFF. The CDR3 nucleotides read TGTGCCAGCAGCTTCAAGACGGGGGGCTCCAGCTCCTACAATGAGCAGTTCTTC.

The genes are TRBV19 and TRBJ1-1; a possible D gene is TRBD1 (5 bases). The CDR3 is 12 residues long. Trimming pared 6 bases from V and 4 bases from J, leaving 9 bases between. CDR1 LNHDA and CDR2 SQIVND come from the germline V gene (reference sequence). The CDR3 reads CASRQGFTEAFF. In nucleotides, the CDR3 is TGTGCCAGTAGGCAGGGATTCACTGAAGCTTTCTTT.

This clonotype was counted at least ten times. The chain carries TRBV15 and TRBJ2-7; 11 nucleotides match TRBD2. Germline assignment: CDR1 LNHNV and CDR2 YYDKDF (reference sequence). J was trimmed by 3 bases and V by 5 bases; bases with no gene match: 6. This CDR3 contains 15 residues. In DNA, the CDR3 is TGTGCCACCAGCCACCGACTAGCGGGGATCTACGAGCAGTACTTC. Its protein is CATSHRLAGIYEQYF.

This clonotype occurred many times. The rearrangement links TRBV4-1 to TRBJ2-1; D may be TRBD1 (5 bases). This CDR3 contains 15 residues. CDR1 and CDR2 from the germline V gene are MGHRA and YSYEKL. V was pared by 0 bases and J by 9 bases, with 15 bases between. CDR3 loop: CASSQDSKGRGEQFF. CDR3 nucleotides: TGCGCCAGCAGCCAAGATTCTAAGGGAAGGGGTGAGCAGTTCTTC.

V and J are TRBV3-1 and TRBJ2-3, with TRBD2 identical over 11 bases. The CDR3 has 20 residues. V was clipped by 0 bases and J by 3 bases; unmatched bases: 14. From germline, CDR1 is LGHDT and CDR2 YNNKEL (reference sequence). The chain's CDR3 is CASSQDVLAGGPMMTDTQYF. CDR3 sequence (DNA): TGTGCCAGCAGCCAAGATGTTCTAGCGGGGGGCCCCATGATGACAGATACGCAGTATTTT.

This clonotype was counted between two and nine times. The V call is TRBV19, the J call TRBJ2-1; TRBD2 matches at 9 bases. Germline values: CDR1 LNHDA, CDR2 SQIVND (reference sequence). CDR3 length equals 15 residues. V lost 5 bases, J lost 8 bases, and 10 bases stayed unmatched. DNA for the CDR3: TGTGCCAGTAGTGGGCGGGGGGGCCGGGTGGATGAGCAGTTCTTC. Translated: CASSGRGGRVDEQFF.

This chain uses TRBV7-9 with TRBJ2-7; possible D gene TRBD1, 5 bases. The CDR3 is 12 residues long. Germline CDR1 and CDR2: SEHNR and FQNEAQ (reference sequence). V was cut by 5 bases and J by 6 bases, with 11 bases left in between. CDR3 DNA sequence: TGTGCCAGCAGCACCGACAGTCCCGAGCAGTACGTC. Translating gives CASSTDSPEQYV.

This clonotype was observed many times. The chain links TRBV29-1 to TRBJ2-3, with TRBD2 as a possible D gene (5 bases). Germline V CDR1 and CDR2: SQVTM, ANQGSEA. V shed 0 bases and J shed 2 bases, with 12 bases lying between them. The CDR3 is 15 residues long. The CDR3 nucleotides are TGCAGCGTTGAAGATCGTCAGGAGGCCACAGATACGCAGTATTTT. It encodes CSVEDRQEATDTQYF.

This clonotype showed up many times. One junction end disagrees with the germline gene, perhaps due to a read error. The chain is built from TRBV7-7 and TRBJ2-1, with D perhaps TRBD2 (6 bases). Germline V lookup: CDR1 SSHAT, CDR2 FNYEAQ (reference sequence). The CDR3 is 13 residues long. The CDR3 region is CASSLEGGDEQFF. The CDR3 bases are TGTGCTAGCAGCTTAGAAGGAGGGGATGAGCAGTTCTTC.

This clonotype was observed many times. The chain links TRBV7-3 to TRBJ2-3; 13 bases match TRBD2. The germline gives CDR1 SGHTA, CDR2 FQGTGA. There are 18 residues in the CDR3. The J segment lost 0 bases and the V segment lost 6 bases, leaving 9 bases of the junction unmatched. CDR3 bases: TGTGCCAGCAGTAACGGACTAGCGGGGGATTCTAGCACAGATACGCAGTATTTT. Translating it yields CASSNGLAGDSSTDTQYF.